Presented here are 24 T cell receptor beta chains from one specimen sequenced in a study of shared clonotypes between healthy human individuals. Here immunoSEQ multiplex PCR was the method, and the copy in TCRdb shows in-frame clones only, minus some. Of about 2.4 million clones listed, 93% are singletons. The specimen sequenced was naive CD4+ T cells from PBMCs. Subset of the sample: CD45RA+ positively selected. These receptors were taken from a man in his late teens or twenties in good health. Some clones in this sample may be carry-over from other donors' samples.

A note on this clone: Distinct nucleotide sequences in the sample also encode this CDR3. The chain links TRBV6-5 to TRBJ2-7, with unresolved D. The germline V gene encodes CDR1 MNHEY and CDR2 SVGAGI. The CDR3 has 11 amino acids. Trimming removed 8 bases at V and 0 bases at J, with 5 bases between. The CDR3 protein is CASRNSYEQYF. CDR3 DNA sequence: TGTGCCAGCCGCAACTCCTACGAGCAGTACTTC.

This chain joins TRBV9 and TRBJ2-1, with 9 positions matching TRBD2. Germline trimming cut 0 bases from V and 14 bases from J; bases unmatched to any gene: 9. CDR3 length: 14 residues. The germline V gene has CDR1 SGDLS and CDR2 YYNGEE. The CDR3 sequence: CASSVGNSGSREFF. The CDR3 bases are TGTGCCAGCAGCGTAGGGAATAGCGGGAGTCGGGAGTTCTTC.

A remark on this clone: This sample also contains other DNA sequences that code for the same CDR3. The chain links TRBV5-4 to TRBJ2-7; D assignment may be TRBD1 or TRBD2 (5 bases each). The ends were cut back, 1 base at V and 4 bases at J, with 9 bases in the middle. The CDR3 length is 13 residues. CDR1 and CDR2 (germline): SGHNT, YYREEE (reference sequence). CDR3 in amino acids: CASSLRGGYEQYF. The CDR3 nucleotides are TGTGCCAGCAGCTTGAGGGGCGGGTACGAGCAGTACTTC.

This clone was seen a single time. The CDR3 region has the DNA TGTGCCAGCAGTTTAGCGGGAGGGGAGTTCTTC. Its translation is CASSLAGGEFF. V is TRBV6-5 and J is TRBJ2-1; 11 bases map to TRBD2. The germline V gene has CDR1 MNHEY and CDR2 SVGAGI. Unmatched junction bases numbered 1, after V lost 4 bases and J lost 14 bases. The CDR3 consists of 11 residues.

The chain uses TRBV9 and TRBJ1-5; no definite D call. The germline V and J ends were trimmed by 0 bases and 10 bases, with 14 bases remaining between them. Germline V lookup: CDR1 SGDLS, CDR2 YYNGEE. This CDR3 region has 14 residues. The CDR3 DNA is TGTGCCAGCAGCGTAGCTCCAGGTAGCTTCCCCCAGCATTTT. Amino acids: CASSVAPGSFPQHF.

This clone came up once. The rearrangement uses TRBV27 and TRBJ1-4; TRBD1 aligns across 11 bases. The CDR3 sequence is 16 residues long. Germline V gene lookup returns CDR1 MNHEY and CDR2 SMNVEV (reference sequence). Trimming cost V 5 bases and J 3 bases; bases outside gene matches: 5. DNA of the CDR3: TGTGCCAGCAGTCCTGGACAGGGGGCCTCTAATGAAAAACTGTTTTTT. Its protein product is CASSPGQGASNEKLFF.

The chain uses TRBV6-1 and TRBJ1-5, with 11 bases aligning to TRBD1. The V gene end was trimmed by 0 bases and the J gene end by 0 bases; junction bases not matched to a gene: 7. The CDR3 spans 19 residues. Germline values: CDR1 MNHNS, CDR2 SASEGT. The CDR3 coding sequence is TGTGCCAGCAGTGAAGCGGGACAGGGGGGCTCGTTTAGCAATCAGCCCCAGCATTTT. Protein: CASSEAGQGGSFSNQPQHF.

The chain is built from TRBV30 and TRBJ2-1; D ambiguous. CDR1 is GTSNPN, CDR2 SVGIG, per germline (reference sequence). This CDR3 contains 14 residues. Deletions cut 0 bases from V and 9 bases from J, with 15 bases between. The CDR3 DNA reads as TGTGCCTGGAGTGTACTGGCCCTAGGCGGTGAGCAGTTCTTC. Translation gives CAWSVLALGGEQFF.

CDR3 loop: CSANRGGTDTQYF. CDR3 bases: TGCAGCGCCAACAGGGGGGGGACAGATACGCAGTATTTT. V and J are TRBV29-1 and TRBJ2-3, with D maybe TRBD1 (8 bases). This CDR3 spans 13 amino acids. Germline V gives CDR1 SQVTM, CDR2 ANQGSEA. V was cut by 7 bases and J by 3 bases, with 14 bases left in between.

V usage is TRBV4-2 and J usage is TRBJ2-7; 9 bases are a match to TRBD1. Germline V gives CDR1 LGHNA, CDR2 YNFKEQ. Trimming removed 3 bases from V and 2 bases from J; junction bases left unmatched: 5. The CDR3 covers 15 residues. CDR3 sequence: CASSQSGTGTYEQYF. Written as DNA, the CDR3 is TGTGCCAGCAGCCAGTCCGGGACAGGGACCTACGAGCAGTACTTC.

This chain links TRBV7-2 with TRBJ2-5; 10 bases fit TRBD2. The CDR3 is made up of 16 amino acids. V shed 2 bases and J 4 bases; nucleotides not matched to a gene: 7. Germline assignment: CDR1 SGHTA and CDR2 FQGNSA. The CDR3 DNA follows: TGTGCCAGCAGCTTATTGGCTAGCGGGAGTGGAGAGACCCAGTACTTC. This codes for CASSLLASGSGETQYF.

The chain recombines TRBV27 with TRBJ2-1; D gene uncertain. Germline lookup yields CDR1 MNHEY and CDR2 SMNVEV (reference sequence). The CDR3 has 16 amino acids. V was pared by 4 bases and J by 0 bases, with 13 bases between. CDR3 protein: CASSSYLKRSYNEQFF. The CDR3 region has the DNA TGTGCCAGCAGTTCTTATCTTAAACGCTCCTACAATGAGCAGTTCTTC.

In regard to this clone: Other nucleotide sequences from this sample produce the same CDR3. The chain links TRBV28 to TRBJ2-1, with no clear D. Germline assignment: CDR1 MDHEN and CDR2 SYDVKM. The CDR3 consists of 11 residues. With 5 bases removed from V and 4 bases from J, the gap between germline ends came to 3 bases. The CDR3 loop reads CASSQYNEQFF. CDR3 sequence (DNA): TGTGCCAGCAGTCAGTACAATGAGCAGTTCTTC.

The chain recombines TRBV5-4 with TRBJ2-7; a weak D match, TRBD1 (7 bases). Germline V gene data show CDR1 as SGHNT and CDR2 as YYREEE (reference sequence). V was cut by 4 bases and J by 2 bases, with 19 bases left in between. There are 16 residues in the CDR3. The CDR3 sequence is CASSPYWGDRPYEQYF. CDR3 in DNA: TGTGCCAGCAGCCCATACTGGGGGGACAGACCCTACGAGCAGTACTTC.

The chain employs TRBV19 and TRBJ1-3; D is ambiguous. With 5 bases removed from V and 8 bases from J, the gap between germline ends came to 16 bases. Per the germline V gene, CDR1 is LNHDA and CDR2 is SQIVND (reference sequence). The CDR3 is made up of 14 amino acids. The CDR3 nucleotides read TGTGCCAGTAGTTCGGGCGCCGAGTCGGACACCATATATTTT. Translated, it gives CASSSGAESDTIYF.

This CDR3 reads CASSAQGGYEQYF. CDR3 DNA sequence: TGTGCCAGCAGTGCACAGGGGGGCTACGAGCAGTACTTC. The chain uses TRBV6-1 and TRBJ2-5; 8 bases fit TRBD1. The J call may not be correct, given that the DNA end is closer to TRBJ2-7. The germline V gene has CDR1 MNHNS and CDR2 SASEGT. This CDR3 has 13 amino acids.

The chain has TRBV5-5 and TRBJ1-2, with unresolved D. This CDR3 is 13 amino acids long. Trimming removed 3 bases from V and 6 bases from J, with 12 bases in between. Germline lookup yields CDR1 SGHKS and CDR2 YYEKEE (reference sequence). The CDR3 coding sequence is TGTGCCAGCAGCTCCTCTCTCCCCCATGGCTACACCTTC. It specifies CASSSSLPHGYTF.

This chain joins TRBV9 and TRBJ1-2, with D unresolved. Germline-derived CDR1 and CDR2 are SGDLS and YYNGEE. The CDR3 is 13 amino acids. Trimming cost V 3 bases and J 8 bases, with 14 bases left between them. Here the CDR3 DNA reads TGTGCCAGCAGCGCCGAGAACGAGTGGGGCTACACCTTC. Protein sequence: CASSAENEWGYTF.

The rearrangement joins TRBV5-4 to TRBJ2-1; 12 bases map to TRBD2. J gave up 6 bases and V 4 bases, and 5 bases lay outside the gene matches. The CDR3 is made up of 15 amino acids. CDR1 is SGHNT, CDR2 YYREEE, per germline (reference sequence). Here the CDR3 reads CASSRLAGEFNEQFF. The CDR3, as DNA: TGTGCCAGCAGCCGACTAGCGGGAGAATTCAATGAGCAGTTCTTC.

The genes are TRBV21-1 and TRBJ1-4; the D call TRBD1 from the table was never checked on the DNA. TRBV21-1 is a pseudogene locus. The CDR3 consists of 21 residues. This chain's CDR3 is CASSNVLLAGVKGASNEKLFF. The CDR3 region has the DNA TGTGCCAGCAGCAATGTTCTATTGGCAGGGGTAAAAGGGGCCTCTAATGAAAAACTGTTTTTT.

Points on this clone: The same CDR3 also results from other DNA sequences found in this sample. J is TRBJ2-5 and V is TRBV5-4, with 8 bases matching TRBD1. Germline V CDR1 and CDR2: SGHNT, YYREEE (reference sequence). The CDR3 has 14 amino acids. V dropped 3 bases and J dropped 1; count of bases not matched to a gene: 2. CDR3 nucleotide sequence: TGTGCCAGCAGCTACGGACAGGGCCAAGAGACCCAGTACTTC. It translates to CASSYGQGQETQYF.

Regarding this clone: Other DNA sequences in the same sample also yield this CDR3. The chain employs TRBV5-1 and TRBJ2-7, with 11 positions matching TRBD2. This CDR3 is 16 amino acids long. Germline V gives CDR1 SGHRS, CDR2 YFSETQ. After removal of 2 bases from V and 1 base from J, the junction contained 5 bases not matched to a gene. The CDR3, as DNA: TGCGCCAGCAGCTTAGGAGGGACTAGCGGTTCCTACGAGCAGTACTTC. Translation: CASSLGGTSGSYEQYF.

The chain joins TRBV7-9 to TRBJ2-1; TRBD1 matches 8 bases. Germline loops: CDR1 SEHNR, CDR2 FQNEAQ (reference sequence). Losses at the gene ends were 3 bases for V and 4 bases for J; bases not matched to a gene: 5. This CDR3 comprises 15 residues. The CDR3 is CASSLWTGKYNEQFF. As DNA, the CDR3 is TGTGCCAGCAGCTTGTGGACAGGGAAGTACAATGAGCAGTTCTTC.

About this clone: The sample contains more than one DNA sequence encoding this CDR3. The gene calls are TRBV28 and TRBJ2-1; TRBD1 might be the D (5 bases). The CDR3 has 12 amino acids. Germline V lookup: CDR1 MDHEN, CDR2 SYDVKM. The V and J ends lost 2 bases and 10 bases respectively, with 9 bases between them. CDR3 protein: CASSLRQGEQFF. CDR3 bases: TGTGCCAGCAGTTTAAGGCAGGGAGAGCAGTTCTTC.